These T cell receptor beta chains were read from a single sample in a study of shared clonotypes between healthy human individuals. Produced via immunoSEQ multiplex PCR; TCRdb's table is partial and in-frame only. Found here are 1.5 million to 2.5 million clones, about 95% of them singletons; the top ten hold less than 1.5%. Sequencing was performed on naive CD8+ T cells sorted from blood. These receptors all come from a man between 18 and 29 years old in good health. The CDR3 runs from the conserved cysteine through the conserved F or W. A D gene is named only where the DNA matches it firmly. Only part of the rows carry a size: once, few, many, or a class if the clone is expanded.

TRBV7-6	-	TRBJ2-7	-	TGTGCCAGCAGCCCCGCTGGCAGGGGCTACGAGCAGTACTTC	CASSPAGRGYEQYF
TRBV14	-	TRBJ2-1	TRBD1	TGTGCCAGCAGCAACTACAGGGGCGGATTCTCCTACAATGAGCAGTTCTTC	CASSNYRGGFSYNEQFF
TRBV2	-	TRBJ2-7	-	TGTGCCAGCTGGGCGCTAGCCCCAACGGGGGACGAGCAGTACTTC	CASWALAPTGDEQYF
TRBV5-6	-	TRBJ2-5	-	TGTGCCAGCAGCACGGAGGCCCAGTACTTC	CASSTEAQYF
TRBV30	-	TRBJ2-2	TRBD2	TGTGCCTGGACCAGCGGGGGGGGAGCCGGGGAGCTGTTTTTT	CAWTSGGGAGELFF
TRBV7-6	-	TRBJ2-5	TRBD1	TGTGCCAGCAGCATCTCCCGGGACAGTATCCCCCAGTACTTC	CASSISRDSIPQYF
TRBV18	-	TRBJ1-5	-	TGTGCCAGCTCACCACGATTCGGGGATCAGCCCCAGCATTTT	CASSPRFGDQPQHF
TRBV28	-	TRBJ1-5	-	TGTGCCAGCAGTTTGGGCCTGAGCAATCAGCCCCAGCATTTT	CASSLGLSNQPQHF
TRBV4-3	-	TRBJ2-1	TRBD2	TGCGCCAGCAGCCGCACCCCTCTACTAGCGGGAGATCTTAATGAGCAGTTCTTC	CASSRTPLLAGDLNEQFF
TRBV6-5	-	TRBJ2-3	-	TGTGCCAGCAGTACGCCGGGACCATCATCAGATACGCAGTATTTT	CASSTPGPSSDTQYF
TRBV27	-	TRBJ2-7	-	TGTGCCAGCTTCTCGAAGTGGGACGAGCAGTACTTC	CASFSKWDEQYF
TRBV10-3	-	TRBJ1-2	-	TGTGCCATCAGTGACCTCAGCAGGTTATATGGCTACACCTTC	CAISDLSRLYGYTF
TRBV4-1	-	TRBJ2-1	-	TGCGCCAGCAGCCAAGATTTTCGGGAAGAGCAGTTCTTC	CASSQDFREEQFF
TRBV4-1	once	TRBJ2-2	TRBD2	TGCGCCAGCAGTTTACTGGGAGGGGCCGGGGAGCTGTTTTTT	CASSLLGGAGELFF
TRBV13	-	TRBJ2-3	-	TGTGCCAGCAGCACAGATACGCAGTATTTT	CASSTDTQYF
TRBV27	-	TRBJ2-7	-	TGTGCCAGCAGTTTGGGTAACGAGCAGTACTTC	CASSLGNEQYF
TRBV7-2	-	TRBJ2-7	-	TGTGCCAGCAGCTTAGTTGGACTAAACCGAGGGGAGTACTTC	CASSLVGLNRGEYF
TRBV9	once	TRBJ1-1	-	TGTGCCAGCAGCGTAGAATCTCTGAACACTGAAGCTTTCTTT	CASSVESLNTEAFF
TRBV7-2	once	TRBJ1-4	-	TGTGCCAGCAGCTTAGACGGAACTCTTGCAACTAATGAAAAACTGTTTTTT	CASSLDGTLATNEKLFF
TRBV11-2	-	TRBJ2-7	TRBD1	TGTGCCAGCAGCCTGCGGGACAGGCAATACGAGCAGTACTTC	CASSLRDRQYEQYF
TRBV27	-	TRBJ2-7	TRBD1	TGTGCCAGCAGTTTAATCGGGACAGGGGTATACGAGCAGTACTTC	CASSLIGTGVYEQYF
TRBV29-1	few	TRBJ2-2	-	TGCAGCGGTCTGACTATGAACACCGGGGAGCTGTTTTTT	CSGLTMNTGELFF
TRBV4-2	-	TRBJ1-5	-	TGTGCCAGCAGCCGCCGCCGTCAGCCCCAGCATTTT	CASSRRRQPQHF
TRBV9	once	TRBJ1-1	-	TGTGCCAGCAGCCCAAGGGTAGGGAATGAAGCTTTCTTT	CASSPRVGNEAFF
TRBV5-8	-	TRBJ2-1	TRBD1	TGTGCCAGCAGCTTGGTTAGTGGGACAGCGAATGAGCAGTTCTTC	CASSLVSGTANEQFF
TRBV5-8	-	TRBJ2-3	-	TGTGCCAGCAGCTTGGTCGGGGGCAACACAGATACGCAGTATTTT	CASSLVGGNTDTQYF
TRBV7-3	-	TRBJ2-2	-	TGTGCCAGCAGCCGATTGGGCACCGGGGAGCTGTTTTTT	CASSRLGTGELFF